The 24 T cell receptor beta chains given below trace back to one sample, sequenced in a study of post-analysis software for immune sequencing data (dated by TCRdb to the mid-2010s). Library creation used PCR. These reads were obtained on an Illumina HiSeq 2500. To reduce PCR and sequencing biases, unique molecular identifiers were incorporated into the TCR beta cDNA libraries. TCRdb itself trimmed the public reads at Q25 with fastp, ran MiXCR and retained productive beta chains. Under each unique CDR3 protein, matching rows form one entry showing the most common genes and DNA. This sample holds 380,000 or so distinct CDR3 sequences; roughly 35% were observed only once. Roughly an eighth of the sample is held by the ten biggest clonotypes. What these receptors recognize is not known. What the research found in general, with its limitations: Four or five TRBV segments, including TRBV5-6, TRBV5-1 and TRBV20-1, were significantly more frequent in patients than controls.

The sample taken for sequencing was blood. These receptor sequences come from a girl under 18 with multiple sclerosis.

The rearrangement joins TRBV10-1 to TRBJ2-3; 7 bases align to TRBD2. The V gene end was trimmed by 6 bases and the J gene end by 4 bases; junction bases not matched to a gene: 7. There are 14 residues in the CDR3. CDR1 WNHNN and CDR2 SYGVQD come from the germline V gene (reference sequence). The CDR3: CASREGEGPDTQYF. The CDR3 bases are TGCGCCAGCAGGGAAGGGGAGGGCCCAGATACGCAGTATTTT.

The genes are TRBV12-3 or TRBV12-4 and TRBJ2-5, with 8 bases that match TRBD1. This CDR3 comprises 17 residues. V was clipped by 5 bases and J by 1 base; unmatched bases: 12. CDR3 sequence: CASSPGEQGAPQETQYF. CDR3 DNA sequence: TGTGCCAGCAGTCCTGGGGAGCAGGGGGCTCCCCAAGAGACCCAGTACTTC.

This clonotype was counted a few times. The chain couples TRBV4-3 to TRBJ2-7; D remains unclear. The germline gives CDR1 LGHNA, CDR2 YSLEER. V lost 4 bases, J lost 0 bases, and 10 bases lay in between. This CDR3 region has 14 residues. CDR3 loop: CASSLTQSSYEQYF. The CDR3 nucleotides read TGCGCCAGCAGCCTAACCCAAAGCTCCTACGAGCAGTACTTC.

The J gene is TRBJ1-4, the V gene TRBV20-1, with no clear D. V lost 3 bases, J lost 0 bases, and 8 bases lay in between. Germline-derived CDR1 and CDR2 are DFQATT and SNEGSKA (reference sequence). The CDR3 has 14 residues. CDR3 in amino acids: CSARGFATNEKLFF. CDR3 nucleotides: TGCAGTGCTAGGGGGTTTGCAACTAATGAAAAACTGTTTTTT.

The V call is TRBV9, the J call TRBJ2-7, with D possibly TRBD1 on 6 matching bases. V dropped 3 bases and J dropped 5 bases, with 18 bases sitting between them. The CDR3 consists of 15 residues. CDR1 is SGDLS, CDR2 YYNGEE, per germline. The CDR3 reads CASSGGGHRVNEQYF. CDR3 nucleotides: TGTGCCAGCAGCGGCGGTGGCCACAGGGTGAACGAGCAGTACTTC.

In regard to this clonotype: The junction differs from germline at one of its ends, possibly a read error. V is TRBV5-1 and J is TRBJ2-3, with TRBD1 as a possible D gene (5 bases). CDR1 is SGHRS, CDR2 YFSETQ, per germline. The CDR3 is 15 amino acids. The CDR3 region is CASSLRPGFEDAQYF. CDR3 sequence (DNA): TGCGCCAGCAGCTTGAGGCCAGGGTTTGAAGATGCGCAGTATTTT.

The gene calls are TRBV10-3 and TRBJ2-1, with 7 bases lining up with TRBD2. Germline V CDR1 and CDR2: ENHRY, SYGVKD. V dropped 3 bases and J dropped 8; count of bases not matched to a gene: 10. The CDR3 is made up of 15 amino acids. CDR3 bases: TGTGCCATCAGTGACCGGGACTATGGTATCGATGAGCAGTTCTTC. Translated: CAISDRDYGIDEQFF.

The V call is TRBV12-3 or TRBV12-4, the J call TRBJ2-4; maybe TRBD1 (7 bases). This CDR3 has 14 residues. V lost 5 bases, J lost 6 bases, and 14 bases lay in between. CDR3 coding DNA: TGTGCCAGCAGTCCGGCGGGACAGAGAAACATTCAGTACTTC. This sequence encodes CASSPAGQRNIQYF.

This chain uses TRBV12-3 or TRBV12-4 with TRBJ1-4, with TRBD1 matching 10 bases. The J segment lost 8 bases and the V segment lost 6 bases, leaving 6 bases of the junction unmatched. The CDR3 has 14 amino acids. The CDR3 nucleotides read TGTGCCAGCAGGGGGACAGGGGAGGGCGAAAAACTGTTTTTT. This encodes CASRGTGEGEKLFF.

This clonotype was found a few times. At one end the junction does not follow the germline gene, possibly because of a read error. The V call is TRBV10-3, the J call TRBJ1-1; TRBD1 matches 9 bases. Germline CDR1 and CDR2: ENHRY and SYGVKD. The CDR3 loop spans 13 amino acids. In nucleotides, the CDR3 is TGTGTCATCAGAGGGACAGGGAGCACTGAAGCTTTCTTT. Translation gives CVIRGTGSTEAFF.

The CDR3 DNA reads TGTGCCAGCAGCCACTTCACACGGGAGGATACGCAGTATTTT. This gives the protein CASSHFTREDTQYF. The rearrangement uses TRBV3-1 and TRBJ2-3; D may be TRBD2 (6 bases). This CDR3 contains 14 residues. The V gene's germline CDR1 is LGHDT and CDR2 YNNKEL (reference sequence). Trimming left V 3 bases short and J 6 bases short, with 13 bases between.

As for this clonotype: The junction departs from germline at one end; a sequencing error may be responsible. The V and J genes are TRBV2 and TRBJ2-7; the D gene could be TRBD1 or TRBD2 (6 bases each). The length of the CDR3 is 15 residues. The germline gives CDR1 SNHLY, CDR2 FYNNEI. In nucleotides, the CDR3 is TGTGTCAGCAAGCGAGGAGGGGGGCCGTCCTACGAGCAGTACTTC. Encoded protein: CVSKRGGGPSYEQYF.

The chain links TRBV6-1 to TRBJ2-7; D is unresolved. Germline V gives CDR1 MNHNS, CDR2 SASEGT. V was trimmed by 1 base and J by 3 bases, leaving 4 bases between them. This CDR3 is 12 amino acids long. The DNA for the CDR3 is TGTGCCAGCAGTGAAGAGCTCTACGAGCAGTACTTC. Translated, it gives CASSEELYEQYF.

This clonotype has only a few counts. This rearrangement joins TRBV29-1 to TRBJ2-1; D gene ambiguous. The V gene's germline CDR1 is SQVTM and CDR2 ANQGSEA. V lost 5 bases and J lost 4, with 12 bases in between. CDR3 length: 13 amino acids. In DNA, the CDR3 is TGCAGCGTTACAAACGACAAGTACAATGAGCAGTTCTTC. Amino acids: CSVTNDKYNEQFF.

The chain carries TRBV19 and TRBJ1-2, with D unresolved. Trimming shortened V by 5 bases and J by 7 bases, and 23 bases separated the two germline ends. This CDR3 is 16 amino acids long. Germline CDR1 is LNHDA and CDR2 is SQIVND (reference sequence). The CDR3 reads CASSPARAKGVGGYTF. In DNA form, the CDR3 reads TGTGCCAGTAGTCCAGCCCGGGCCAAGGGAGTAGGTGGCTACACCTTC.

The chain links TRBV28 to TRBJ2-4, with D possibly matching TRBD2 (5 bases). This CDR3 spans 12 amino acids. Deletions cut 3 bases from V and 7 bases from J, with 7 bases between. Germline assignment: CDR1 MDHEN and CDR2 SYDVKM. CDR3 loop: CASSFSGNIQYF. The DNA for the CDR3 is TGTGCCAGCAGTTTTTCGGGGAACATTCAGTACTTC.

This chain links TRBV7-8 with TRBJ1-2, with 12 bases fitting TRBD1. Germline CDR1 is SGHVS and CDR2 is FQNEAQ. The CDR3 length is 16 residues. V dropped 5 bases and J dropped 6; count of bases not matched to a gene: 10. The CDR3 sequence is CASSRGRDRGRNGYTF. CDR3 nucleotide sequence: TGTGCCAGCAGCCGGGGGCGGGACAGGGGGCGGAATGGCTACACCTTC.

The chain uses TRBV20-1 and TRBJ2-2, with 10 nucleotides matching TRBD2. V dropped 1 base and J dropped 5; count of bases not matched to a gene: 7. CDR3 size: 16 residues. CDR1 and CDR2 (germline): DFQATT, SNEGSKA (reference sequence). CDR3 in amino acids: CSARGLPSGGTGELFF. CDR3 sequence (DNA): TGCAGTGCTAGAGGTTTGCCTAGCGGGGGAACCGGGGAGCTGTTTTTT.

V usage is TRBV27 and J usage is TRBJ1-1; no clear D gene. CDR1 and CDR2 (germline): MNHEY, SMNVEV (reference sequence). V dropped 5 bases and J dropped 1 base, with 11 bases sitting between them. The CDR3 loop spans 14 amino acids. CDR3 amino acids: CASSAAGGNTEAFF. For the CDR3, the DNA is TGTGCCAGCAGTGCGGCAGGAGGGAACACTGAAGCTTTCTTT.

This clonotype was seen a handful of times. The chain's CDR3 is CASTAGGVQYGYTF. DNA of the CDR3: TGTGCCAGCACCGCCGGCGGGGTGCAATATGGCTACACCTTC. The gene calls are TRBV4-2 and TRBJ1-2; D unresolved. The CDR3 contains 14 residues. The germline gives CDR1 LGHNA, CDR2 YNFKEQ. Between the trimmed V and J ends, which lost 7 bases and 5 bases, there was a span of 17 bases.

The J gene is TRBJ2-5, the V gene TRBV11-1; a possible D gene is TRBD1 (5 bases). The CDR3 runs to 16 residues. The V end lost 1 base, the J end lost 2 bases, and 14 bases lay between the germline ends. Germline V gives CDR1 SGHAT, CDR2 FQDESV (reference sequence). CDR3 protein: CASSLGREGVQETQYF. CDR3 coding DNA: TGTGCCAGCAGCTTAGGCAGGGAAGGGGTTCAAGAGACCCAGTACTTC. Full variable domain (rest looked up from reference TRBV11-1 and TRBJ2-5): EAEVAQSPRYKITEKSQAVAFWCDPISGHATLYWYRQILGQGPELLVQFQDESVVDDSQLPKDRFSAERLKGVDSTLKIQPAELGDSAMYLCASSLGREGVQETQYFGPGTRLLVL.

This clonotype has a handful of counts. The J gene is TRBJ1-5, the V gene TRBV29-1, with D possibly being TRBD1 (5 bases). Germline V CDR1 and CDR2: SQVTM, ANQGSEA. This CDR3 has 15 residues. Trimming took off 0 bases at V and 1 base at J, with 10 bases between the two ends. CDR3 in DNA: TGCAGCGTTGAAGAGAAGGGGATAAGCAATCAGCCCCAGCATTTT. Residues: CSVEEKGISNQPQHF.

The V gene is TRBV12-3 or TRBV12-4, the J gene TRBJ2-3; D is unclear. Trimming stripped 7 bases from V and 2 bases from J, with 10 bases between. The CDR3 is made up of 13 amino acids. CDR3 residues: CASTRTYTDTQYF. In nucleotides, the CDR3 is TGTGCCAGCACCAGAACTTACACAGATACGCAGTATTTT.

This sequence joins TRBV3-1 and TRBJ2-1, with 8 bases matching TRBD2. The CDR3 is 15 amino acids. The junction had 5 bases not matched to a gene; V was cut back by 3 bases and J by 4 bases. The germline CDR1 and CDR2 sequences are LGHDT and YNNKEL (reference sequence). The CDR3 DNA follows: TGTGCCAGCAGCCATCGCGGGGGGCTGTACAATGAGCAGTTCTTC. It is translated as CASSHRGGLYNEQFF.